This passage covers 14 T cell receptor beta chains from one sample sequenced in a study of blood T cell repertoires in COVID-19. TCRdb keeps only in-frame clones here, not all; method: immunoSEQ multiplex PCR. Among approximately 200,000 clones, less than 85% were seen once, and the ten largest hold roughly 12%. The specimen was peripheral blood. The receptors shown here come from a woman aged 45-65 years with acute or convalescent COVID-19.

The gene calls are TRBV4-1 and TRBJ1-2; 8 nucleotides agree with TRBD1. CDR1 is MGHRA, CDR2 YSYEKL, per germline. V was clipped by 0 bases and J by 4 bases; unmatched bases: 10. The CDR3 is 17 amino acids. For the CDR3, the DNA is TGCGCCAGCAGCCAAGACTCTTTGCCCACAGGGGGCTATGGCTACACCTTC. It codes for CASSQDSLPTGGYGYTF.

This clone was counted a single time. V and J are TRBV5-1 and TRBJ2-3, with D possibly matching TRBD2 (5 bases). The germline V and J ends were trimmed by 3 bases and 0 bases, with 11 bases remaining between them. Per the germline V gene, CDR1 is SGHRS and CDR2 is YFSETQ. This CDR3 has 15 residues. This CDR3 is CASSSGGPSTDTQYF. CDR3 nucleotide sequence: TGCGCCAGCAGCTCCGGAGGACCTAGCACAGATACGCAGTATTTT.

The chain couples TRBV28 to TRBJ1-2; possible D gene TRBD1, 5 bases. Looked up from germline, CDR1 is MDHEN and CDR2 is SYDVKM. V was clipped by 4 bases and J by 5 bases, with 20 bases between them. The CDR3 sequence is 16 residues long. CDR3 amino acids: CASSSPGGLTYYGYTF. CDR3 sequence (DNA): TGTGCCAGCAGTTCACCGGGGGGGTTAACATATTATGGCTACACCTTC.

A few counts support this clone. The J gene is TRBJ1-1, the V gene TRBV5-1; 7 bases are shared with TRBD1. The CDR3 has 11 residues. The trim removed 4 bases at V and 9 bases at J, leaving 3 bases unmatched. The germline V gene has CDR1 SGHRS and CDR2 YFSETQ. The CDR3 region has the DNA TGCGCCAGCAGCACAGGGGCCCAAGCTTTCTTT. Translated, it gives CASSTGAQAFF.

As DNA, the CDR3 is TGCAGCGTTGTGGGGGGTTCTGAAGCTTTCTTT. It codes for CSVVGGSEAFF. The chain carries TRBV29-1 and TRBJ1-1, with D perhaps matching TRBD1 (5 bases). Germline assignment: CDR1 SQVTM and CDR2 ANQGSEA. This CDR3 has 11 residues. The V end was cut by 4 bases, the J end by 6 bases, with 9 bases between.

The gene calls are TRBV4-3 and TRBJ1-3; D perhaps matches TRBD1 (6 bases). This CDR3 spans 22 amino acids. Germline loops: CDR1 LGHNA, CDR2 YSLEER. V was clipped by 3 bases and J by 0 bases, with 30 bases between them. The CDR3, as DNA: TGCGCCAGCAGCCAGCTTCTTACAGGGAAAGGTCTCCCTCCGAGCTCTGGAAACACCATATATTTT. It codes for CASSQLLTGKGLPPSSGNTIYF.

V is TRBV6-2 or TRBV6-3 and J is TRBJ1-5; 8 positions match TRBD1. The junction had 7 bases not matched to a gene; V was cut back by 2 bases and J by 4 bases. Germline CDR1 reads MNHEY; CDR2 reads SVGEGT. This CDR3 contains 16 residues. DNA for the CDR3: TGTGCCAGCAGTTACGACGCAGGGGGCAGGAATCAGCCCCAGCATTTT. Its translation: CASSYDAGGRNQPQHF.

V and J are TRBV3-1 (or the pseudogene TRBV3-2) and TRBJ2-4, with 7 bases identical to TRBD2. This CDR3 is built from 19 residues. Germline CDR1 LGHDT, CDR2 YNNKEL (reference sequence). Germline trimming cut 0 bases from V and 1 base from J; bases unmatched to any gene: 12. The CDR3 sequence is CASSQDRGGRDMAKNIQYF. The CDR3 DNA sequence: TGTGCCAGCAGCCAAGATCGGGGAGGGAGGGATATGGCCAAAAACATTCAGTACTTC.

The CDR3 region has the DNA TGTGCCAGTAGTATATCCGCCACAGGGTACGAGCAGTACTTC. This sequence encodes CASSISATGYEQYF. The V call is TRBV19, the J call TRBJ2-7, with D tentatively TRBD1 (6 bases). V was clipped by 2 bases and J by 4 bases, with 12 bases between them. The CDR3 is made up of 14 amino acids. CDR1 LNHDA and CDR2 SQIVND come from the germline V gene (reference sequence).

This clone was seen a handful of times. The chain employs TRBV6-6 and TRBJ2-7; 9 bases line up with TRBD1. The CDR3 runs to 15 residues. Trimming at V came to 2 bases and at J to 5 bases, leaving 7 bases not matched to a gene. Germline lookup yields CDR1 MNHNY and CDR2 SVGAGI (reference sequence). DNA for the CDR3: TGTGCCAGCAGTTACCAGGGACAGGGCAGGAACGAGCAGTACTTC. The encoded protein is CASSYQGQGRNEQYF.

Remarks on this clone: A read error may account for a junction end that differs from germline. The J gene is TRBJ2-5, the V gene TRBV7-9; D is perhaps TRBD2 (6 bases). CDR3 length: 16 amino acids. Germline CDR1 reads SEHNR; CDR2 reads FQNEAQ (reference sequence). The CDR3 region is CASRLGSGRMKETQYF. DNA for the CDR3: TGTGCCAGCAGGTTAGGCTCAGGGAGGATGAAAGAGACCCAGTACTTC.

In its sample, this clone was seen a few times. The V and J genes are TRBV6-2 or TRBV6-3 and TRBJ1-2; D is possibly TRBD1 (6 bases). This CDR3 is built from 14 residues. Germline CDR1 reads MNHEY; CDR2 reads SVGEGT. Trimming took off 6 bases at V and 6 bases at J, with 17 bases between the two ends. CDR3 bases: TGTGCCAGCAGCAGCCGACAGGTTGGGGATGGCTACACCTTC. Translation gives CASSSRQVGDGYTF.

V usage is TRBV12-3 or TRBV12-4 and J usage is TRBJ1-1; a weak D match, TRBD1 (6 bases). The CDR3 is 11 amino acids. Deletions cut 4 bases from V and 12 bases from J, with 12 bases between. This CDR3 reads CASSWGHQTFF. The CDR3 DNA is TGTGCCAGCAGTTGGGGGCACCAAACTTTCTTT.

As for this clone: Other DNA variants within this sample encode the same CDR3. The chain has TRBV9 and TRBJ1-2; the D is unclear. The CDR3 has 13 residues. The ends were cut back, 0 bases at V and 8 bases at J, with 11 bases in the middle. Germline V CDR1 and CDR2: SGDLS, YYNGEE. CDR3 amino acids: CASSVADRGGYTF. The CDR3 DNA sequence: TGTGCCAGCAGCGTAGCGGACCGGGGAGGCTACACCTTC.